This T cell receptor beta chain was profiled in a study of T and B cells in COVID-19 patients. In the study overall: Active-infection patients were older, median roughly 67 years, than recovered patients, median about 36 years. Nine tenths of the roughly 20 active-infection patients had comorbidities associated with unfavorable COVID-19 outcome. Study findings and constraints: Blood from mildly ill patients while symptomatic, and early samples from severe cases, were scarce. The recovered cohort had some 2,000 exclusive TCR clusters, including around 34 low generation probability clusters.

Relative to its sample, this clonotype is medium-sized. The antigen is unknown. TRB rearrangements were amplified by multiplex PCR with BIOMED2 TRB-A/B primers. MiXCR was run by TCRdb on the multiplex PCR reads, yielding one entry per CDR3 protein. The sample holds 20,000 to 30,000 distinct CDR3 sequences, about 30% seen once. Each TRB amplification used roughly 220-550 ng of genomic DNA from blood. Deletions cut 5 bases from V and 3 bases from J, with 14 bases between. The germline gives CDR1 SGHVS, CDR2 FNYEAQ. This CDR3 contains 14 residues. Sequenced input: blood. The chain carries TRBV7-6 and TRBJ2-7; tentative D call: TRBD1 (6 bases). This sequence originates from a human donor who had recovered from COVID-19. CDR3 DNA: TGTGCCAGCAGCGGATGGCAGGACAGCTACGAGCAGTACTTC. It translates to CASSGWQDSYEQYF.